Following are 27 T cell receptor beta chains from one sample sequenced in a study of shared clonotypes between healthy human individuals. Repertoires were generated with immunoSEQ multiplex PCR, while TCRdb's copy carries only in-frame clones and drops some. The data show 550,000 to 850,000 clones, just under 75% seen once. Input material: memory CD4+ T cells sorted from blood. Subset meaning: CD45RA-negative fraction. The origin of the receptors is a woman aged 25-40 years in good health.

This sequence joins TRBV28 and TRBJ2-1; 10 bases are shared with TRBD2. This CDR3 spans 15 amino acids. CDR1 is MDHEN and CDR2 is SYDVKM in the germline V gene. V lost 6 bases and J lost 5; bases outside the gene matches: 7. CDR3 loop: CASRQAGGFDNEQFF. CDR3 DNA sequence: TGTGCCAGCAGGCAAGCGGGAGGGTTTGACAATGAGCAGTTCTTC.

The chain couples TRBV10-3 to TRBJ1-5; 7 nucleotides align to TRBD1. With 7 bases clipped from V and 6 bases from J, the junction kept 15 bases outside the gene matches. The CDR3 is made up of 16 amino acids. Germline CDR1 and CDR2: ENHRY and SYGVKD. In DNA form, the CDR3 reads TGTGCCATCAAAGATGCAGGGGGACCCGCGGGTCAGCCCCAGCATTTT. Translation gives CAIKDAGGPAGQPQHF.

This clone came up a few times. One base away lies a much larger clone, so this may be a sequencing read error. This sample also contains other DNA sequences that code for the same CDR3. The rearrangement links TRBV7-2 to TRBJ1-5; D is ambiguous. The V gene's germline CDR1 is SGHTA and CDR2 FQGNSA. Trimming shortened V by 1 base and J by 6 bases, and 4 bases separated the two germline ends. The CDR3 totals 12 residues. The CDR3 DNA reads TGTGCCAGCAGCTTAGAAGGTCAGCCCCAGCATTTT. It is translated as CASSLEGQPQHF.

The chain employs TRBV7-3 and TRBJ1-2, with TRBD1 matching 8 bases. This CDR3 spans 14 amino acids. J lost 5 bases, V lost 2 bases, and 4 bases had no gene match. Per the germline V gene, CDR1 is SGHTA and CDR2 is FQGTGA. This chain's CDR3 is CASSLQGAGYGYTF. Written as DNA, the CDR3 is TGTGCCAGCAGCTTACAGGGGGCAGGATATGGCTACACCTTC.

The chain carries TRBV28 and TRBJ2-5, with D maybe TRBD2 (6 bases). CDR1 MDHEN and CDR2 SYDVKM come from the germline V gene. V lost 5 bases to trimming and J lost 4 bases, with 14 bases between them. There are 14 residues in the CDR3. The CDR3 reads CASSGSGGAETQYF. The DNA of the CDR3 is TGTGCCAGCAGTGGATCCGGGGGAGCAGAGACCCAGTACTTC.

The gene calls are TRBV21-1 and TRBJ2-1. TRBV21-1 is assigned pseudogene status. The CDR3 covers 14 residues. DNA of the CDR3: TGTGCCAGCAGCAAAAGTCTCTCCTACAATGAGCAGTTCTTC. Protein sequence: CASSKSLSYNEQFF.

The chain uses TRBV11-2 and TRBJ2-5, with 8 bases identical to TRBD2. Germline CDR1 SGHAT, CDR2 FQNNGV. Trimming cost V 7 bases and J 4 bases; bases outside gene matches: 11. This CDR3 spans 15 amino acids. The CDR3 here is CASTPGLAHVETQYF. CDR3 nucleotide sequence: TGTGCCAGCACCCCCGGACTAGCCCACGTAGAGACCCAGTACTTC.

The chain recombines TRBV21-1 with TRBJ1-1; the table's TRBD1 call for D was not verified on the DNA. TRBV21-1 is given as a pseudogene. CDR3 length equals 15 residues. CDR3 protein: CASSKGMKGAAEAFF. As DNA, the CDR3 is TGTGCCAGCAGCAAAGGGATGAAGGGGGCGGCCGAAGCTTTCTTT.

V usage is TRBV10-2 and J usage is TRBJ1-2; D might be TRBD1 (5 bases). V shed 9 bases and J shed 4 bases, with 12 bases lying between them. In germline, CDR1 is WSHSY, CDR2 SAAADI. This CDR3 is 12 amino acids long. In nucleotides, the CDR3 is TGCGCCAGTACTCAAGGGACCTATGGCTACACCTTC. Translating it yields CASTQGTYGYTF.

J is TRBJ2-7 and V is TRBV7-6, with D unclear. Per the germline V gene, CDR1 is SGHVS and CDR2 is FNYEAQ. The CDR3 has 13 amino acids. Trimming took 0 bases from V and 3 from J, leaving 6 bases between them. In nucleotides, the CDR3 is TGTGCCAGCAGCTTAGCAGCAGGCTACGAGCAGTACTTC. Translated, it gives CASSLAAGYEQYF.

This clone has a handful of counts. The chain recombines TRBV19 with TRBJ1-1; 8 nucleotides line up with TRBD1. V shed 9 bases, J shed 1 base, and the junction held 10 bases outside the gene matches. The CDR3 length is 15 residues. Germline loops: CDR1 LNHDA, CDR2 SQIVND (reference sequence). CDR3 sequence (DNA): TGTGCCAGCGACTCTGCCGGGACAGGGAACACTGAAGCTTTCTTT. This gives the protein CASDSAGTGNTEAFF.

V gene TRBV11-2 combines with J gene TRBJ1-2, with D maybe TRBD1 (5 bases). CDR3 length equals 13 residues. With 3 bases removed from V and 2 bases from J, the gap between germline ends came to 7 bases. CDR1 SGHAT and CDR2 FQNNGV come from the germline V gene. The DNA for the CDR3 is TGTGCCAGCAGCTTGTCAGGGAACTATGGCTACACCTTC. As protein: CASSLSGNYGYTF.

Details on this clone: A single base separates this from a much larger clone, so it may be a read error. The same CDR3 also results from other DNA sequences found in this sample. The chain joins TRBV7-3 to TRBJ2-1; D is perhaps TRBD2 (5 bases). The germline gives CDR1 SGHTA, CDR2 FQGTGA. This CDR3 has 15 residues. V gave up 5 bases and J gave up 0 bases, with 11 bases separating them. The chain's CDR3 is CASSPQRDSYNEQFF. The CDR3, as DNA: TGTGCCAGCAGCCCACAGAGGGACTCCTACAATGAGCAGTTCTTC.

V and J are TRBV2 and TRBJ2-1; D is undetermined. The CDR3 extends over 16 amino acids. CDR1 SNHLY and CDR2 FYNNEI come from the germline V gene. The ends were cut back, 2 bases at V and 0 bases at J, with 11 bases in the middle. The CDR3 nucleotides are TGTGCCAGCAGTGAATTCTCCCGGAGCTCCTACAATGAGCAGTTCTTC. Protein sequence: CASSEFSRSSYNEQFF.

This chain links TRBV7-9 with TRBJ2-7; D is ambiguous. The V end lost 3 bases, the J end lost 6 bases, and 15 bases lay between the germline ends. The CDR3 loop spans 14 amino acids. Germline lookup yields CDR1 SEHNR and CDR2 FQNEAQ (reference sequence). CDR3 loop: CASSFAVGSGEQYF. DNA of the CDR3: TGTGCCAGCAGCTTCGCAGTCGGGTCCGGCGAGCAGTACTTC.

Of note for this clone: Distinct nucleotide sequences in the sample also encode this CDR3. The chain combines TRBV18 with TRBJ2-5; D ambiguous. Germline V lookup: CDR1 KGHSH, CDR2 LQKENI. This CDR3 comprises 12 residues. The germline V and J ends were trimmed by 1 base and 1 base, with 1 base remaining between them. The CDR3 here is CASSPRQETQYF. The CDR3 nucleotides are TGTGCCAGCTCACCACGCCAAGAGACCCAGTACTTC.

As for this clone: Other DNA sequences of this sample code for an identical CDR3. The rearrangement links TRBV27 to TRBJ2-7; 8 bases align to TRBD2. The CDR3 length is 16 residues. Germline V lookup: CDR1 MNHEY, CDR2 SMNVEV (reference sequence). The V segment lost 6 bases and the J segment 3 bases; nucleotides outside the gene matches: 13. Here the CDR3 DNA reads TGTGCCAGCAGCCCGACCCTACTAGCGGAACACTACGAGCAGTACTTC. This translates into CASSPTLLAEHYEQYF.

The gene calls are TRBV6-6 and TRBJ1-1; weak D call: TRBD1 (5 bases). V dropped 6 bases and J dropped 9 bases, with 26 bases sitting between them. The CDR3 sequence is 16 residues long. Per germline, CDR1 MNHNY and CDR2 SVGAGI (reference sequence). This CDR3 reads CASSTLGTSLLPKAFF. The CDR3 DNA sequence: TGTGCCAGCAGCACTCTAGGGACCTCTCTCCTCCCCAAAGCTTTCTTT.

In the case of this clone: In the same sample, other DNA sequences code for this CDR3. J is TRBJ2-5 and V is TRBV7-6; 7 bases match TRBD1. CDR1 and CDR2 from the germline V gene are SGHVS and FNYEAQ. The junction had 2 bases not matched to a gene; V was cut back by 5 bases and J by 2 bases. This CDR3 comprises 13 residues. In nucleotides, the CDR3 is TGTGCCAGCAGCCTGGGACAGCAAGAGACCCAGTACTTC. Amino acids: CASSLGQQETQYF.

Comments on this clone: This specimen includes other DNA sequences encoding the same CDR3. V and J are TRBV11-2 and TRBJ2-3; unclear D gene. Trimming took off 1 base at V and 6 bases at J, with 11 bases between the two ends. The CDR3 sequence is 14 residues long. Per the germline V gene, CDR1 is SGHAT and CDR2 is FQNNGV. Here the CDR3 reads CASSLGGSLDTQYF. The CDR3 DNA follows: TGTGCCAGCAGCTTAGGTGGCAGCCTGGATACGCAGTATTTT. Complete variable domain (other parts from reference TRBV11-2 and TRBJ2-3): EAGVAQSPRYKIIEKRQSVAFWCNPISGHATLYWYQQILGQGPKLLIQFQNNGVVDDSQLPKDRFSAERLKGVDSTLKIQPAKLEDSAVYLCASSLGGSLDTQYFGPGTRLTVL.

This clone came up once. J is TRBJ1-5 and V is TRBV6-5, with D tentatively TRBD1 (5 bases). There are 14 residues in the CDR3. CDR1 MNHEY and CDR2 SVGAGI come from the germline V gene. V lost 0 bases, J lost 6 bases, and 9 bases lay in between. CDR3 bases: TGTGCCAGCAGTTACTCGGGGACCGTTCAGCCCCAGCATTTT. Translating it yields CASSYSGTVQPQHF.

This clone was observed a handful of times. The CDR3 loop reads CASSTPPNGSSYNEQFF. The CDR3 nucleotides read TGTGCCAGCAGTACGCCCCCTAACGGGAGCTCCTACAATGAGCAGTTCTTC. The chain couples TRBV25-1 to TRBJ2-1, with a weak D call TRBD2 (6 bases). V lost 5 bases and J lost 0, with 17 bases in between. This CDR3 is built from 17 residues. Germline lookup yields CDR1 MGHDK and CDR2 SYGVNS.

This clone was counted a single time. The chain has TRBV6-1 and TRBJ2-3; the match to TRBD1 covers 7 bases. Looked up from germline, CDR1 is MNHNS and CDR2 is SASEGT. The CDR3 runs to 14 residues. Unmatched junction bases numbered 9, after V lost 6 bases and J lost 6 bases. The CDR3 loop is CASSLGQEYDTQYF. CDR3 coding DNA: TGTGCCAGCAGCCTTGGACAGGAGTACGATACGCAGTATTTT.

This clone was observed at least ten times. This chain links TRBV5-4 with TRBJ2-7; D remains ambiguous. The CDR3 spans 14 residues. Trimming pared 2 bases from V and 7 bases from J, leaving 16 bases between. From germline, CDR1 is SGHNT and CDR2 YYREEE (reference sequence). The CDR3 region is CASSLEPGLREQYF. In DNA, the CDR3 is TGTGCCAGCAGCTTAGAACCAGGTTTGCGTGAGCAGTACTTC.

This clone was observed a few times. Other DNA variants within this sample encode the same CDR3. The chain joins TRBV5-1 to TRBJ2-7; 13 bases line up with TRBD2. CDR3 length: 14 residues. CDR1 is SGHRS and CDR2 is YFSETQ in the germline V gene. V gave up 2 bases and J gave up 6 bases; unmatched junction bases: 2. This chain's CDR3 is CASSFGTSGTEQYF. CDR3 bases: TGCGCCAGCAGCTTCGGGACTAGCGGGACCGAGCAGTACTTC.

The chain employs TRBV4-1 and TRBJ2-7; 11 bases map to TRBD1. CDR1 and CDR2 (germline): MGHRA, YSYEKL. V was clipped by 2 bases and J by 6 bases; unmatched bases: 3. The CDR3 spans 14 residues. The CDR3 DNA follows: TGCGCCAGCAGCCAACCGGGACAGGGGGGCGAGCAGTACTTC. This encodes CASSQPGQGGEQYF.

The CDR3 nucleotides read TGTGCCAGCAGCTTGGCCCCGGGACAGGCCTACGAGCAGTACTTC. Protein: CASSLAPGQAYEQYF. The rearrangement uses TRBV7-6 and TRBJ2-7; 8 bases fit TRBD1. V gave up 3 bases and J gave up 2 bases; unmatched junction bases: 6. The CDR3 is 15 amino acids. Germline V lookup: CDR1 SGHVS, CDR2 FNYEAQ.